Here is one T cell receptor (beta chain) with its context. The data are from a study of shared clonotypes between healthy human individuals. Assay: immunoSEQ multiplex PCR; the TCRdb copy retains only in-frame clones and omits some. The sample has 2 million to 2.5 million clones, approximately 96% seen once. This CDR3 comprises 15 residues. V dropped 4 bases and J dropped 4; count of bases not matched to a gene: 6. The germline V gene encodes CDR1 MNHNS and CDR2 SASEGT. Sequencing was carried out using naive CD4+ T cells sorted from blood. The subset was: CD45RA+ positively selected. The rearrangement links TRBV6-1 to TRBJ2-2, with TRBD1 matching 7 bases. This TCR derives from a man aged 18 to 29 in good health. CDR3 coding DNA: TGTGCCAGCAGTGGGGGGACAGACACCACCGGGGAGCTGTTTTTT. This codes for CASSGGTDTTGELFF.